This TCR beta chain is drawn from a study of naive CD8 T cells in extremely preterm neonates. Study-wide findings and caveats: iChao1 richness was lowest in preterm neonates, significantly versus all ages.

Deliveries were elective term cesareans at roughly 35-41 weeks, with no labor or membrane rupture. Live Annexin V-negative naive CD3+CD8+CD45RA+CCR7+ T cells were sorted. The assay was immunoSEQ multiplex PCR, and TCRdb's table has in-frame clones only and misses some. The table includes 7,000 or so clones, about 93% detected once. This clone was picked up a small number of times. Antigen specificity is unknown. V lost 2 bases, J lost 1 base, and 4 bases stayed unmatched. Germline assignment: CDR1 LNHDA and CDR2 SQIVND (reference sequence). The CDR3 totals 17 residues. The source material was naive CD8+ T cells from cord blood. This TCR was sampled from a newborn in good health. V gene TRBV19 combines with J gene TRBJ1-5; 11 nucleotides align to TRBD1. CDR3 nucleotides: TGTGCCAGTAGTATATCGGGACAGGGGGAAAGCAATCAGCCCCAGCATTTT. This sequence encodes CASSISGQGESNQPQHF.